These T cell receptor beta chains were read from a single sample in a study of cytomegalovirus exposure and HLA in healthy donors. Only in-frame clones appear in the TCRdb table, and some are missing; sequencing was by immunoSEQ multiplex PCR. The profile shows some 110,000 clones, about 74% of them singletons. The sample was PBMCs. The origin of the receptors is a woman aged 45 to 65 in good health and CMV-seropositive. The conserved cysteine and the conserved F or W are not part of the CDR3 here.

>TRBJ1-6|TRBV7-9
ASSRNAGTGSSYNSPLH
>TRBJ2-7|TRBV7-2
ASSWIPGQGNEQY
>TRBJ2-3|TRBV11-1
ASRRRGAGDTQY
>TRBJ1-3|TRBV18
ASSPTAGTGNTIY
>TRBJ2-4|TRBV28
ASSLTSGHIQY
>TRBJ1-3|TRBV4-2
ASSRFEDRGNTIY
>TRBJ1-3|TRBV6-5
ASRTDFSGNTIY
>TRBJ2-3|TRBV6-5
ASSYSITGRQYTQY
>TRBJ1-6|TRBV14
ASSRTVWNSPLH
>TRBJ2-7|TRBV5-6
ASSSHRGVEQY
>TRBJ2-7|TRBV2
ASSETSGGSYEQY
>TRBJ2-4|TRBV6-5
ASSLGGLGNIQY
>TRBJ2-7|TRBV6-1
ASSEEGTGAYEQY
>TRBJ1-1|TRBV4-2
ASSPGGTALVEAF
>TRBJ2-2|TRBV28
ASSFSVGELF
>TRBJ1-5|TRBV10-3
ATGQSNQPQH
>TRBJ1-5|TRBV5-6
ASSSTASNQPQH
>TRBJ2-5|TRBV5-4
ASSLGAGPRETQY
>TRBJ2-7|TRBV10-3
ASYRGGEQY
>TRBJ1-2|TRBV28
ASSLPHGGQGRNGYT
>TRBJ2-2|TRBV19
ASSSPGGGATGELF
>TRBJ1-5|TRBV4-1
ASSQGPGQGSFSNQPQH
>TRBJ1-2|TRBV19
ASSMGTGPYYGYT
>TRBJ1-4|TRBV7-9
ASSGGDRDGEKLF
>TRBJ2-3|TRBV6-4
ATARLAGGGSTDTQY
>TRBJ2-5|TRBV28
ASSSWGEETQY
>TRBJ1-2|TRBV19
ASSINPGPYGYT
>TRBJ1-2|TRBV30
AWRQGYGYT
>TRBJ1-2|TRBV12-1
ASSSRQVGVEGYT
>TRBJ2-5|TRBV14
ASSQAQGQIQETQY
>TRBJ2-1|TRBV29-1
SVMGGGLANEQF
>TRBJ2-1|TRBV7-8
ASSKTDSIYNEQF
>TRBJ1-3|TRBV9
ASSVSSIASGNTIY
>TRBJ1-4|TRBV6-5
ASSYVRGTNEKLF
>TRBJ2-7|TRBV9
ASSVTGAMYEQY
>TRBJ2-3|TRBV5-4
ASSSHAGTTSTDTQY
>TRBJ1-4|TRBV2
ASKPRDRGGEKLF
>TRBJ1-2|TRBV2
ASSAGTGDGYT
>TRBJ1-3|TRBV9
ASSVPFGNTIY
>TRBJ1-1|TRBV10-3
AIREEGRNTEAF
>TRBJ1-5|TRBV11-2
ASSLGTVSNQPQH
>TRBJ1-6|TRBV13
ASNARRILPYNSPLH
>TRBJ2-7|TRBV28
ASSLWGQGRDEQY
>TRBJ2-3|TRBV6-1
ASHGGGAGDTQY
>TRBJ2-7|TRBV27
ASRTAGVYEQY
>TRBJ2-3|TRBV7-7
ASSEGGGEGTQY
>TRBJ1-2|TRBV6-5
ASSYARTAGYGYT
>TRBJ1-2|TRBV19
ASSSPRAPNYGYT
>TRBJ1-1|TRBV2
ASNRQDDTEAF
>TRBJ1-1|TRBV5-6
ASSLGRGREAF
>TRBJ2-3|TRBV6-1
ASSEGTGVDTQY
>TRBJ1-2|TRBV10-3
AIRGGTGLDGDT
>TRBJ2-1|TRBV7-9
ASSPQAGTNNEQF
>TRBJ2-7|TRBV7-3
ASSKTGYSYEQY
>TRBJ1-3|TRBV7-9
ASGTSTL
>TRBJ1-2|TRBV7-2
ASSRDREGGYT
>NA|TRBV30
AWSVQGYGEQY